This T cell receptor beta chain was identified during a study of blood T cell repertoires in COVID-19. Study information: The United States, Italy and Spain were the sources of the acute and convalescent COVID-19 samples. Sources were T cells, B-cell-depleted T cells, or PBMCs; the material itself was cDNA or gDNA.

Those enrolled, adults aged 18 to 89 years, came from roughly 22 US areas. The study assigned cohorts using participant-reported clinical history. The table came from immunoSEQ multiplex PCR; TCRdb's copy has only in-frame clones and leaves some out. The sample shows under 250,000 clones, roughly 85% of them seen only once. The sample consisted of PBMCs or T cells enriched from blood (not recorded which). The sequence was collected from a woman aged 45-65 years with acute COVID-19.

The CDR3 reads CASSVSDRMNTEAFF. The CDR3 coding sequence is TGTGCCAGCAGCGTATCGGACAGGATGAACACTGAAGCTTTCTTT. The V gene is TRBV9, the J gene TRBJ1-1, with TRBD1 matching over 7 bases. Germline CDR1 SGDLS, CDR2 YYNGEE. With 1 base clipped from V and 0 bases from J, the junction kept 3 bases outside the gene matches. The CDR3 spans 15 residues. Full variable domain (missing parts from reference TRBV9 and TRBJ1-1): DSGVTQTPKHLITATGQRVTLRCSPRSGDLSVYWYQQSLDQGLQFLIQYYNGEERAKGNILERFSAQQFPDLHSELNLSSLELGDSALYFCASSVSDRMNTEAFFGQGTRLTVV.